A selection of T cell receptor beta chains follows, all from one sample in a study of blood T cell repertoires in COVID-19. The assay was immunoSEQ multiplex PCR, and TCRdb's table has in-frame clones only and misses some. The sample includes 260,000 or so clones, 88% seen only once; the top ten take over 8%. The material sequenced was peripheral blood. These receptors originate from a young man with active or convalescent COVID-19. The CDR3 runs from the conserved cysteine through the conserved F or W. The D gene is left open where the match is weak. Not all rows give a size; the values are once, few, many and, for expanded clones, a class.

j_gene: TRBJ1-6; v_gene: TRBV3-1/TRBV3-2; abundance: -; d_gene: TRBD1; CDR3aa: CASSARQGPKTPLHF; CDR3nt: TGTGCCAGCAGCGCTCGACAGGGTCCAAAAACACCCCTCCACTTT
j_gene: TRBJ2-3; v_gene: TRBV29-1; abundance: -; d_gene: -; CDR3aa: CSVVRGTDTQYF; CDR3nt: TGCAGCGTTGTTCGGGGTACAGATACGCAGTATTTT
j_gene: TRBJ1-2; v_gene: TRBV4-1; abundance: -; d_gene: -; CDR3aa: CASSQDVRANYGYTF; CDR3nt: TGCGCCAGCAGCCAAGATGTAAGAGCAAACTATGGCTACACCTTC
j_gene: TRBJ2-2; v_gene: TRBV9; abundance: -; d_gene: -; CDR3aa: CASSPPGDTGELFF; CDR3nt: TGTGCCAGCAGCCCCCCGGGGGACACCGGGGAGCTGTTTTTT
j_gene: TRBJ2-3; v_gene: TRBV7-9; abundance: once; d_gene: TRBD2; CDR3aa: CASRIIGLAGTRTDTQYF; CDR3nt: TGTGCCAGCAGAATTATCGGACTAGCGGGGACCCGCACAGATACGCAGTATTTT
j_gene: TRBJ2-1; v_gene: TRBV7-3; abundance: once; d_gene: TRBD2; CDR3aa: CASSLISFSGGVPYNEQFF; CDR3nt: TGTGCCAGCAGCTTAATTTCATTCAGCGGGGGGGTTCCCTACAATGAGCAGTTCTTC
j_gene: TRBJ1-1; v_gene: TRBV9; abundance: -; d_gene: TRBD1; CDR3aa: CASSDYRDRGNTEAFF; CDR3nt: TGTGCCAGCAGCGATTACCGGGACAGGGGAAACACTGAAGCTTTCTTT
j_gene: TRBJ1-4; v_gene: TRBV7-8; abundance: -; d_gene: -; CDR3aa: CASSLLGLLNEKLFF; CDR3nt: TGTGCCAGCAGCCTACTAGGACTGCTTAATGAAAAACTGTTTTTT
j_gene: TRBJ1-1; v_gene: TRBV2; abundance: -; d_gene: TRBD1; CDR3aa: CASRYRGLNTEAFF; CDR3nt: TGTGCCAGCAGGTACAGGGGGTTAAACACTGAAGCTTTCTTT
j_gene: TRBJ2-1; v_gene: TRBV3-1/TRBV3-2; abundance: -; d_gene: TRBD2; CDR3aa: CASSRLGGGGNSYNEQFF; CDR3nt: TGTGCCAGCAGCCGCCTAGGCGGGGGGGGCAACTCCTACAATGAGCAGTTCTTC
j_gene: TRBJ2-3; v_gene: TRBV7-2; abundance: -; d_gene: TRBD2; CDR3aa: CASSLTSGGAVNTQYF; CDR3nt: TGTGCCAGCAGCTTGACTAGCGGGGGGGCCGTGAATACGCAGTATTTT
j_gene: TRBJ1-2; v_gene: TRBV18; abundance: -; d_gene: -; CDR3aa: CASSPQTRGYTF; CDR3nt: TGTGCCAGCTCACCACAAACGAGAGGCTACACCTTC
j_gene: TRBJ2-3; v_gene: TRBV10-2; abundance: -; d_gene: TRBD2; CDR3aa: CASSESLAAGRGTDTQYF; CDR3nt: TGCGCCAGCAGTGAGTCTTTGGCGGCGGGGAGGGGCACAGATACGCAGTATTTT
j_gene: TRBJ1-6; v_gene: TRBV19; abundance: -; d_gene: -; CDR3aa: CASSIRGTGYSPLHF; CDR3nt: TGTGCCAGTAGTATTCGGGGAACAGGGTATTCACCCCTCCACTTT
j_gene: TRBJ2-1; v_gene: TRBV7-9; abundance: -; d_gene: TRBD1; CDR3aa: CASSRTGYNEQFF; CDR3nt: TGTGCCAGCAGCCGGACAGGGTACAATGAGCAGTTCTTC
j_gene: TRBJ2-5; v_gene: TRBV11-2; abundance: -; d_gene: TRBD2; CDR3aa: CASSPQLAGAGTQYF; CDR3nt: TGTGCCAGCAGCCCACAACTAGCGGGAGCAGGGACCCAGTACTTC
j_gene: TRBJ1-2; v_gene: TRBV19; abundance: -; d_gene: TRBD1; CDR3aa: CASSPDRANYGYTF; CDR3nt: TGTGCCAGTAGTCCGGACAGGGCTAACTATGGCTACACCTTC
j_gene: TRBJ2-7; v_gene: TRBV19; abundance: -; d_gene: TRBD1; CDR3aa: CASRPGTGEYEQYF; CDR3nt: TGTGCCAGTAGACCCGGGACAGGGGAATACGAGCAGTACTTC
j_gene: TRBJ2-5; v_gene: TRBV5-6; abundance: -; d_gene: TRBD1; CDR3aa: CASSFGTGETQYF; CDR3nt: TGTGCCAGCAGCTTTGGGACAGGGGAGACCCAGTACTTC
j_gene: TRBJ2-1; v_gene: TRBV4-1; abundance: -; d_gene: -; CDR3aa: CASSQDAGQRYNEQFF; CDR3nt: TGCGCCAGCAGCCAAGATGCGGGACAGCGGTACAATGAGCAGTTCTTC
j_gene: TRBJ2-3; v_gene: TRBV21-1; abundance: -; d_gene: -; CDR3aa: CASSIRVVAGGLDTDTQYF; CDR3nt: TGTGCCAGCAGCATTAGAGTAGTAGCGGGGGGGCTAGATACAGATACGCAGTATTTT
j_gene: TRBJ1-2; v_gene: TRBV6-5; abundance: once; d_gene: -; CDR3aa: CASSYQVTASYGYTF; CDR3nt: TGTGCCAGCAGTTATCAAGTGACAGCTAGCTATGGCTACACCTTC
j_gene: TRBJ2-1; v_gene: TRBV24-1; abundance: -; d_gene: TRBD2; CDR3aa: CATSDPTSGGAYNEQFF; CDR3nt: TGTGCCACCAGTGATCCGACTAGCGGGGGGGCATACAATGAGCAGTTCTTC
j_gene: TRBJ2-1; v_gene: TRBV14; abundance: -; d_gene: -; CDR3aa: CASSQGGVNSNEQFF; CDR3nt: TGTGCCAGCAGCCAAGGGGGCGTTAACAGCAATGAGCAGTTCTTC
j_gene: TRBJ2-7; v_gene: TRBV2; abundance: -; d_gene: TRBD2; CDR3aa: CASNLAGATYEQYF; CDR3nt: TGTGCCAGCAATCTAGCGGGGGCAACCTACGAGCAGTACTTC